This entry lists 18 T cell receptor beta chains sequenced from one sample in a study of EBV T-cell therapy then PD-1 blockade in nasopharyngeal carcinoma. These receptors have no identified antigens. Produced via immunoSEQ multiplex PCR; TCRdb's table is partial and in-frame only. The sample records approximately 13,000 clones, around four fifths being singletons. Treatment meaning: AdE1-LMPpoly-expanded autologous EBV-specific T-cell therapy followed by anti-PD-1 nivolumab. The specimen was CD8+ T cells from blood, collected around day 96 from a patient whose treatment included autologous EBV-specific T cells and nivolumab. The receptors stem from a man aged 35 to 55 with nasopharyngeal carcinoma.

The chain combines TRBV2 with TRBJ1-5, with D unclear. V shed 4 bases and J shed 0 bases, with 13 bases lying between them. This CDR3 contains 16 residues. Per the germline V gene, CDR1 is SNHLY and CDR2 is FYNNEI. This chain's CDR3 is CASSAGGVYSNQPQHF. CDR3 coding DNA: TGTGCCAGCAGTGCTGGTGGGGTATATAGCAATCAGCCCCAGCATTTT.

V gene TRBV4-3 combines with J gene TRBJ2-7, with 7 bases aligning to TRBD2. CDR1 LGHNA and CDR2 YSLEER come from the germline V gene. V shed 0 bases, J shed 7 bases, and the junction held 6 bases outside the gene matches. The CDR3 spans 14 residues. The CDR3: CASSQEGGGWEQYF. The CDR3 DNA is TGCGCCAGCAGCCAAGAAGGCGGGGGATGGGAGCAGTACTTC.

The V call is TRBV5-1, the J call TRBJ1-1; D unclear. Per germline, CDR1 SGHRS and CDR2 YFSETQ. This CDR3 has 12 amino acids. Between the trimmed V and J ends, which lost 3 bases and 6 bases, there was a span of 9 bases. The CDR3 loop reads CASSSRDAEAFF. As DNA, the CDR3 is TGCGCCAGCAGCTCGCGAGACGCTGAAGCTTTCTTT.

The V and J genes are TRBV6-1 and TRBJ1-3; possibly TRBD1 for D (5 bases). V lost 2 bases and J lost 4, with 15 bases in between. Germline CDR1 MNHNS, CDR2 SASEGT. The CDR3 sequence is 16 residues long. The CDR3 coding sequence is TGTGCCAGCAGTGAATGGGGACTCTCCGGGGGAAACACCATATATTTT. This translates into CASSEWGLSGGNTIYF.

The chain employs TRBV7-8 and TRBJ2-3; D perhaps matches TRBD2 (6 bases). CDR3 length: 12 residues. Germline V lookup: CDR1 SGHVS, CDR2 FQNEAQ. V was pared by 5 bases and J by 4 bases, with 7 bases between. CDR3 in DNA: TGTGCCAGCAGCCCGGGGGCAGATACGCAGTATTTT. Amino acids: CASSPGADTQYF.

This chain links TRBV5-1 with TRBJ2-7, with D possibly called TRBD1 or TRBD2 (5 bases each). Germline lookup yields CDR1 SGHRS and CDR2 YFSETQ. Trimming cost V 4 bases and J 5 bases, with 13 bases left between them. The CDR3 spans 13 residues. The CDR3 DNA sequence: TGCGCCAGCAGCCCGGGACGGGGCAACGAGCAGTACTTC. The encoded protein is CASSPGRGNEQYF.

The rearrangement links TRBV20-1 to TRBJ1-1, with unresolved D. CDR1 and CDR2 from the germline V gene are DFQATT and SNEGSKA (reference sequence). The CDR3 spans 11 residues. Trimming took off 6 bases at V and 5 bases at J, with 10 bases between the two ends. The chain's CDR3 is CSAPLRTEAFF. CDR3 coding DNA: TGCAGTGCCCCGTTGAGGACTGAAGCTTTCTTT.

This CDR3 reads CATVRDRDNQPQHF. The CDR3 bases are TGTGCCACCGTCCGGGACAGGGACAATCAGCCCCAGCATTTT. This chain joins TRBV15 and TRBJ1-5; TRBD1 matches 9 bases. The V and J ends lost 8 bases and 3 bases, in that order; junction bases with no gene match: 5. The germline CDR1 and CDR2 sequences are LNHNV and YYDKDF (reference sequence). The CDR3 extends over 14 amino acids. Full variable domain (remainder filled in from reference TRBV15 and TRBJ1-5): DAMVIQNPRYQVTQFGKPVTLSCSQTLNHNVMYWYQQKSSQAPKLLFHYYDKDFNNEADTPDNFQSRRPNTSFCFLDIRSPGLGDTAMYLCATVRDRDNQPQHFGDGTRLSIL.

This clone was observed a single time. CDR3 amino acids: CASRLIGTGITPGDSPLHF. The CDR3 DNA reads as TGTGCAAGTCGCTTAATAGGGACAGGGATAACCCCAGGCGATTCACCCCTCCACTTT. The V gene is TRBV12-2, the J gene TRBJ1-6; the table's D call, TRBD1, was not checked against the DNA. TRBV12-2 constitutes a pseudogene. CDR3 length equals 19 residues.

J is TRBJ2-1 and V is TRBV7-3; D unclear. Germline CDR1 and CDR2: SGHTA and FQGTGA. The length of the CDR3 is 13 residues. The germline V and J ends were trimmed by 2 bases and 7 bases, with 9 bases remaining between them. The CDR3 loop is CASSLYDGNEQFF. The CDR3 DNA sequence: TGTGCCAGCAGCTTATACGACGGGAATGAGCAGTTCTTC. Drawing the rest from reference TRBV7-3 and TRBJ2-1, the complete variable domain is GAGVSQTPSNKVTEKGKYVELRCDPISGHTALYWYRQSLGQGPEFLIYFQGTGAADDSGLPNDRFFAVRPEGSVSTLKIQRTERGDSAVYLCASSLYDGNEQFFGPGTRLTVL.

V gene TRBV18 combines with J gene TRBJ2-6; a weak D match, TRBD2 (6 bases). The germline CDR1 and CDR2 sequences are KGHSH and LQKENI. This CDR3 contains 18 residues. Trimming shortened V by 3 bases and J by 3 bases, and 18 bases separated the two germline ends. In nucleotides, the CDR3 is TGTGCCAGCTCACCGGAATGGAGGGGCGGTTATGGGGCCAACGTCCTGACTTTC. Its translation: CASSPEWRGGYGANVLTF.

This clone was detected a few times. The chain carries TRBV7-9 and TRBJ2-3; D not certain. The CDR3 covers 12 residues. Germline CDR1 SEHNR, CDR2 FQNEAQ (reference sequence). With 1 base removed from V and 3 bases from J, the gap between germline ends came to 2 bases. CDR3 in amino acids: CASSLGTDTQYF. CDR3 nucleotides: TGTGCCAGCAGCTTAGGAACAGATACGCAGTATTTT.

J is TRBJ1-2 and V is TRBV6-2 or TRBV6-3; maybe TRBD1 (5 bases). V was clipped by 5 bases and J by 2 bases, with 12 bases between them. Germline-derived CDR1 and CDR2 are MNHEY and SVGEGT. The CDR3 spans 14 residues. CDR3 sequence: CASSVTVPNYGYTF. The CDR3, as DNA: TGTGCCAGCAGTGTGACAGTCCCCAACTATGGCTACACCTTC.

The chain carries TRBV7-9 and TRBJ1-4; no clear D. V was clipped by 5 bases and J by 15 bases, with 13 bases between them. This CDR3 has 11 amino acids. Germline V gives CDR1 SEHNR, CDR2 FQNEAQ (reference sequence). The chain's CDR3 is CASSPLGKVFF. The CDR3 nucleotides read TGTGCCAGCAGCCCCCTGGGGAAAGTGTTTTTT.

This clone was detected a few times. The chain recombines TRBV13 with TRBJ2-7, with 10 bases matching TRBD1. The V segment lost 5 bases and the J segment 3 bases; nucleotides outside the gene matches: 4. This CDR3 region has 14 residues. The V gene's germline CDR1 is PRHDT and CDR2 FYEKMQ (reference sequence). CDR3 nucleotides: TGTGCCAGCAGCGCCAGGACAGGGGGCTACGAGCAGTACTTC. Its protein product is CASSARTGGYEQYF.

This chain joins TRBV29-1 and TRBJ2-3; D might be TRBD1 (6 bases). CDR3 length: 14 amino acids. V was pared by 5 bases and J by 3 bases, with 15 bases between. CDR1 SQVTM and CDR2 ANQGSEA come from the germline V gene. The CDR3 is CSVWTPDRTDTQYF. In DNA form, the CDR3 reads TGCAGCGTTTGGACCCCAGACAGGACAGATACGCAGTATTTT.

Turning to this clone: The sample carries other DNA sequences with the same CDR3. The DNA for the CDR3 is TGTGCCAGTAGTATCGGAGGGGGGGGCCCCGGGGAGCTGTTTTTT. It yields the protein CASSIGGGGPGELFF. The J gene is TRBJ2-2, the V gene TRBV19; D perhaps matches TRBD2 (7 bases). Germline V CDR1 and CDR2: LNHDA, SQIVND (reference sequence). The CDR3 extends over 15 amino acids. Trimming removed 3 bases at V and 6 bases at J, with 14 bases between.

The rearrangement uses TRBV6-4 and TRBJ2-3; no firm D call. Germline V gene lookup returns CDR1 MRHNA and CDR2 SNTAGT. Trimming cost V 0 bases and J 6 bases, with 7 bases left between them. The length of the CDR3 is 13 residues. The CDR3 sequence: CASSDSLQDTQYF. The DNA for the CDR3 is TGTGCCAGCAGTGACTCCTTACAGGATACGCAGTATTTT.